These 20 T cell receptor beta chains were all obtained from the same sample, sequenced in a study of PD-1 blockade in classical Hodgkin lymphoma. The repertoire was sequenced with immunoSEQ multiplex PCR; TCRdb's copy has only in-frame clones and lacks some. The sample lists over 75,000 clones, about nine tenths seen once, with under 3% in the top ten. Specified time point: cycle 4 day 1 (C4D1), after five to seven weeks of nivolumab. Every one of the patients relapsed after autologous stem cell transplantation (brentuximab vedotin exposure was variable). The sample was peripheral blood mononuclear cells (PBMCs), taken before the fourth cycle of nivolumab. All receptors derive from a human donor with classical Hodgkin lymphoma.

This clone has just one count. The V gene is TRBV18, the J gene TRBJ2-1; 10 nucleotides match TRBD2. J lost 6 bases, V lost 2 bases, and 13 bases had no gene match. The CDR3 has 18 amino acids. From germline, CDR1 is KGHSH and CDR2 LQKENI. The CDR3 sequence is CASSPGLLVAGGRNEQFF. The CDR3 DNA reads TGTGCCAGCTCACCAGGCCTTTTGGTAGCGGGGGGCCGCAATGAGCAGTTCTTC.

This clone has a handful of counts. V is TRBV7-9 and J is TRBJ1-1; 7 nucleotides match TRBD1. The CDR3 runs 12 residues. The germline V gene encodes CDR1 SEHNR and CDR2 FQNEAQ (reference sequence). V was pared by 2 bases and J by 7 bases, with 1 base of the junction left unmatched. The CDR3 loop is CASSLWTGEAFF. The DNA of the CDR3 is TGTGCCAGCAGCTTATGGACAGGTGAAGCTTTCTTT.

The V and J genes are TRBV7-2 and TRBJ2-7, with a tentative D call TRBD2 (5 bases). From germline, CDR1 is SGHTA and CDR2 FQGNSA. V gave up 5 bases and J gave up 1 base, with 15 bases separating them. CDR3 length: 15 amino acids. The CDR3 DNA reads TGTGCCAGCAGCGGCTCCCGCCCGGGATCCTACGAGCAGTACTTC. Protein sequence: CASSGSRPGSYEQYF.

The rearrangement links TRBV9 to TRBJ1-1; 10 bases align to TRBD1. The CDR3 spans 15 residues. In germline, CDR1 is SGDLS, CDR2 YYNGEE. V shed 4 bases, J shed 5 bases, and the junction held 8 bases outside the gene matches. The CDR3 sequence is CASSRDRGGLTEAFF. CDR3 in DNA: TGTGCCAGCAGCCGGGACAGGGGAGGACTGACTGAAGCTTTCTTT. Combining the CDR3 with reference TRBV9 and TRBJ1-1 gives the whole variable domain DSGVTQTPKHLITATGQRVTLRCSPRSGDLSVYWYQQSLDQGLQFLIQYYNGEERAKGNILERFSAQQFPDLHSELNLSSLELGDSALYFCASSRDRGGLTEAFFGQGTRLTVV.

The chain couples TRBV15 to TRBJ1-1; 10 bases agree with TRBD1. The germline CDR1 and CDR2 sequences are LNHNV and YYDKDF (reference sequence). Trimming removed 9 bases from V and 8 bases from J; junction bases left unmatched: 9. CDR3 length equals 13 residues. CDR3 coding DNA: TGTGCCACAAATGACAGGGGGCAGTCGGAAGCTTTCTTT. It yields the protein CATNDRGQSEAFF.

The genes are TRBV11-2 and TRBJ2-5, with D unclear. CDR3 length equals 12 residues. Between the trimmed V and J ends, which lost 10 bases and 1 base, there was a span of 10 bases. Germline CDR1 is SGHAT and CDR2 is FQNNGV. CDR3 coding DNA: TGTGCCACCTCGCGATCCCAAGAGACCCAGTACTTC. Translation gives CATSRSQETQYF.

CDR3 coding DNA: TGTGCCAGCAGTTCTCCCCTTCGACAGGGACTAGCCAAAAACATTCAGTACTTC. Its protein is CASSSPLRQGLAKNIQYF. The chain has TRBV27 and TRBJ2-4, with a possible D match to TRBD1 (7 bases). The germline gives CDR1 MNHEY, CDR2 SMNVEV (reference sequence). The CDR3 spans 18 residues. V was clipped by 4 bases and J by 0 bases, with 19 bases between them.

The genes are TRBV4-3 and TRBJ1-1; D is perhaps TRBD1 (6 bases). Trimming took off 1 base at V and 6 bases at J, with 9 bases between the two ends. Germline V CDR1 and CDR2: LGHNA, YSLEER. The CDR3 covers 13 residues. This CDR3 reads CASSQGGRPEAFF. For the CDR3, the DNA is TGCGCCAGCAGCCAAGGGGGGCGGCCTGAAGCTTTCTTT.

The CDR3 here is CASSLWGDRGRDEQYF. The CDR3 DNA reads as TGTGCCAGCAGCTTATGGGGGGACAGGGGGCGCGACGAGCAGTACTTC. The rearrangement uses TRBV7-2 and TRBJ2-7, with TRBD1 matching 12 bases. V dropped 2 bases and J dropped 5; count of bases not matched to a gene: 7. Germline V gene lookup returns CDR1 SGHTA and CDR2 FQGNSA. The CDR3 consists of 16 residues.

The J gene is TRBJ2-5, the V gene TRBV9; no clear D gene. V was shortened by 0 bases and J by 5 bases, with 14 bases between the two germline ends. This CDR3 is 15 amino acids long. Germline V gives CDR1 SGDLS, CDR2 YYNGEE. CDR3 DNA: TGTGCCAGCAGCGTAGAGGCCAGTGGCCGGGAGACCCAGTACTTC. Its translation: CASSVEASGRETQYF.

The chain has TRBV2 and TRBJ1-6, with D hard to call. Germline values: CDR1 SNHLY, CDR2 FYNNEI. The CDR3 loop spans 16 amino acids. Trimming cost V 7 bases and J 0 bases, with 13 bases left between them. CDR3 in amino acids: CASIFSVRSYNSPLHF. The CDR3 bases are TGTGCCAGCATTTTTAGTGTACGCTCCTATAATTCACCCCTCCACTTT.

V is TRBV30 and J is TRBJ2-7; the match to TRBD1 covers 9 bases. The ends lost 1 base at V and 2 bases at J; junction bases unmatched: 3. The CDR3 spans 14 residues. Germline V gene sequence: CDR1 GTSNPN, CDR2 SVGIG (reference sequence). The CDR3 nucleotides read TGTGCCTGGAGTGGGACAGGGGCTCCCTACGAGCAGTACTTC. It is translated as CAWSGTGAPYEQYF.

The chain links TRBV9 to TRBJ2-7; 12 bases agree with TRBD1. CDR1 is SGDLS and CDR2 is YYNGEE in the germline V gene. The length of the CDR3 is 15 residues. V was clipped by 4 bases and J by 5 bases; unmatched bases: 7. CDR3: CASSKTGTGGDEQYF. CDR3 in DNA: TGTGCCAGCAGCAAAACCGGGACAGGGGGCGACGAGCAGTACTTC. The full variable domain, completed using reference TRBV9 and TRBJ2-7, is DSGVTQTPKHLITATGQRVTLRCSPRSGDLSVYWYQQSLDQGLQFLIQYYNGEERAKGNILERFSAQQFPDLHSELNLSSLELGDSALYFCASSKTGTGGDEQYFGPGTRLTVT.

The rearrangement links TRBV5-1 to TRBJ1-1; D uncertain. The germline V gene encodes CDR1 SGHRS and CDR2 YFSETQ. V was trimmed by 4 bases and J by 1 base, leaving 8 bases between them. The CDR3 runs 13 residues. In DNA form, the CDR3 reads TGCGCCAGCAGCCCTAACACGAACACTGAAGCTTTCTTT. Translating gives CASSPNTNTEAFF.

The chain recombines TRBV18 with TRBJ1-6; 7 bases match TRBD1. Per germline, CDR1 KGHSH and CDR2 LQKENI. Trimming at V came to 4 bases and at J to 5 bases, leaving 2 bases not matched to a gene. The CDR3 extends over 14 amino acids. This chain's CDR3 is CASSRDSNNSPLHF. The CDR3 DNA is TGTGCCAGCTCACGGGACAGTAATAATTCACCCCTCCACTTT.

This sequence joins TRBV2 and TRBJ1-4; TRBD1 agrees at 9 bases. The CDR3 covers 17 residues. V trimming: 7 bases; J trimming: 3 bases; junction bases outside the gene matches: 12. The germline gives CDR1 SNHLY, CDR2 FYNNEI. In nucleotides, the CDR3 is TGTGCCAGCAAGGGACAGGGAGGTTGGGTGGCTAATGAAAAACTGTTTTTT. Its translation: CASKGQGGWVANEKLFF. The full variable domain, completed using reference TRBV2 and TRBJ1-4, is EPEVTQTPSHQVTQMGQEVILRCVPISNHLYFYWYRQILGQKVEFLVSFYNNEISEKSEIFDDQFSVERPDGSNFTLKIRSTKLEDSAMYFCASKGQGGWVANEKLFFGSGTQLSVL.

This CDR3 reads CASSWDSVTGELFF. Here the CDR3 DNA reads TGTGCCAGCAGTTGGGACAGCGTCACCGGGGAGCTGTTTTTT. J is TRBJ2-2 and V is TRBV4-2, with 7 bases aligning to TRBD1. Germline V gene sequence: CDR1 LGHNA, CDR2 YNFKEQ. The CDR3 runs to 14 residues. The trim removed 6 bases at V and 4 bases at J, leaving 5 bases unmatched.

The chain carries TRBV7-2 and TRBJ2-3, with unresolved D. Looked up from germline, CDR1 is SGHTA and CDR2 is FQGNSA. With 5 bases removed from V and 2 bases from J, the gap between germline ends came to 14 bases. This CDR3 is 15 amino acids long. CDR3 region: CASSPPRRNTDTQYF. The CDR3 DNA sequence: TGTGCCAGCAGCCCGCCGAGGCGGAACACAGATACGCAGTATTTT.

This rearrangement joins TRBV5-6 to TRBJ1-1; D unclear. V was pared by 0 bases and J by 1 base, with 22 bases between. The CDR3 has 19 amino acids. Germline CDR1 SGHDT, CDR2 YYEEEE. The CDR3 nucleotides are TGTGCCAGCAGCTTGGTCGGAATGGACGGACTCAACTGGAACACTGAAGCTTTCTTT. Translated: CASSLVGMDGLNWNTEAFF.

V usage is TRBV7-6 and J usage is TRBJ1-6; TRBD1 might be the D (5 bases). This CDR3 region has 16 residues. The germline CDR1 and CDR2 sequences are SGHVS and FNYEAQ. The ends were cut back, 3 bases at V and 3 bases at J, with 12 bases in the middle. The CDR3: CASSFNPRDYNSPLHF. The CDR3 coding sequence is TGTGCCAGCAGCTTCAATCCCAGGGACTATAATTCACCCCTCCACTTT.